This T cell receptor (beta chain) was sequenced during a study of control samples from healthy donors and cancer patients. CDR1 is SNHLY, CDR2 FYNNEI, per germline. With 7 bases removed from V and 5 bases from J, the gap between germline ends came to 9 bases. This CDR3 is 12 amino acids long. The assay was immunoSEQ multiplex PCR, and TCRdb's table has in-frame clones only and misses some. The sample gives about 97,000 clones, about 89% of which show up once; under 10% is in the top ten. Material for sequencing was blood. The V gene is TRBV2, the J gene TRBJ2-4; D not certain. This receptor was taken from a man aged 25 to 40 in good health. DNA of the CDR3: TGTGCCAGCAACGACTGGGAAAACATTCAGTACTTC. It yields the protein CASNDWENIQYF.